The table lists the clone carrying this T cell receptor beta chain with a count of one. Germline lookup yields CDR1 LNHDA and CDR2 SQIVND (reference sequence). The CDR3 has 14 amino acids. V lost 3 bases, J lost 4 bases, and 12 bases lay in between. This entry comes from a study of OX40 agonist ivuxolimab in advanced cancers. Study context: Patients were dosed with the agonistic anti-OX40 (CD134) antibody ivuxolimab.

Method: immunoSEQ multiplex PCR; TCRdb's copy keeps in-frame clones and lacks some. Among roughly 67,000 clones listed, over 75% were seen once. The J gene is TRBJ1-1, the V gene TRBV19; perhaps TRBD1 as D (5 bases). The receptor comes from an adult with an advanced solid tumor such as melanoma, head and neck, liver or kidney cancer. Sample: CD4+ or CD8+ T cells sorted from blood, taken in a trial of the OX40 agonist ivuxolimab. In DNA form, the CDR3 reads TGTGCCAGTAGTATCACGGACACGGGCACTGAAGCTTTCTTT. It encodes CASSITDTGTEAFF.